A single sample gave rise to the 15 T cell receptor beta chains below, sequenced in a study of shared clonotypes between healthy human individuals. Data came from immunoSEQ multiplex PCR; TCRdb stores just in-frame clones and leaves some out. The sample lists approximately 620,000 clones; around 97% were seen once. The sequenced material came from naive CD4+ T cells sorted from blood. Subset noted: CD45RA+ positively selected. The origin of the receptors is a woman in her twenties or thirties in good health.

V gene TRBV11-2 combines with J gene TRBJ1-1; D remains unclear. The V and J ends lost 4 bases and 2 bases respectively, with 11 bases between them. The CDR3 is 14 amino acids. Germline CDR1 and CDR2: SGHAT and FQNNGV. The CDR3 here is CASSSRVENTEAFF. The CDR3 region has the DNA TGTGCCAGCAGCTCCCGAGTGGAAAACACTGAAGCTTTCTTT. The complete variable domain, with remaining parts taken from reference TRBV11-2 and TRBJ1-1, reads EAGVAQSPRYKIIEKRQSVAFWCNPISGHATLYWYQQILGQGPKLLIQFQNNGVVDDSQLPKDRFSAERLKGVDSTLKIQPAKLEDSAVYLCASSSRVENTEAFFGQGTRLTVV.

This chain links TRBV7-2 with TRBJ2-1; D remains ambiguous. Germline-derived CDR1 and CDR2 are SGHTA and FQGNSA. The CDR3 is 15 amino acids. The germline V and J ends were trimmed by 2 bases and 3 bases, with 11 bases remaining between them. The CDR3 DNA follows: TGTGCCAGCAGCTTATCAGCTAGGTTCTACAATGAGCAGTTCTTC. Its protein product is CASSLSARFYNEQFF.

The chain joins TRBV2 to TRBJ2-3; perhaps TRBD2 as D (6 bases). CDR1 and CDR2 (germline): SNHLY, FYNNEI. There are 14 residues in the CDR3. The ends were cut back, 6 bases at V and 2 bases at J, with 12 bases in the middle. In DNA, the CDR3 is TGTGCCAGCAGATGGACTACCTCCACAGATACGCAGTATTTT. Protein sequence: CASRWTTSTDTQYF.

The gene calls are TRBV18 and TRBJ1-5; D is perhaps TRBD1 (5 bases). CDR3 length: 17 amino acids. Trimming removed 3 bases from V and 3 bases from J, with 18 bases in between. Germline CDR1 reads KGHSH; CDR2 reads LQKENI. The DNA for the CDR3 is TGTGCCAGCTCACCCGGTGTGGGGGGACCCCTCAATCAGCCCCAGCATTTT. It is translated as CASSPGVGGPLNQPQHF.

This clone was detected a few times. V usage is TRBV28 and J usage is TRBJ1-2; no clear D gene. V lost 4 bases, J lost 0 bases, and 9 bases lay in between. The CDR3 spans 14 residues. In germline, CDR1 is MDHEN, CDR2 SYDVKM. Here the CDR3 reads CASSYGRTNYGYTF. The CDR3 DNA sequence: TGTGCCAGCAGTTACGGCCGTACTAACTATGGCTACACCTTC.

This chain's CDR3 is CASSPTASGRYEQYF. The DNA for the CDR3 is TGTGCCAGCAGCCCGACGGCTAGCGGGAGGTACGAGCAGTACTTC. The rearrangement links TRBV7-9 to TRBJ2-7, with 11 bases lining up with TRBD2. The CDR3 covers 15 residues. The V segment lost 5 bases and the J segment 4 bases; nucleotides outside the gene matches: 7. CDR1 and CDR2 (germline): SEHNR, FQNEAQ (reference sequence).

The chain uses TRBV7-7 and TRBJ2-5, with TRBD2 matching 9 bases. Germline CDR1 and CDR2: SSHAT and FNYEAQ (reference sequence). The length of the CDR3 is 16 residues. V lost 4 bases and J lost 4; bases outside the gene matches: 10. In DNA, the CDR3 is TGTGCCAGCAGCTACAATAGCGGGGGAGGCGTAGAGACCCAGTACTTC. This encodes CASSYNSGGGVETQYF. The whole variable domain, filled in from reference TRBV7-7 and TRBJ2-5, reads GAGVSQSPRYKVTKRGQDVTLRCDPISSHATLYWYQQALGQGPEFLTYFNYEAQPDKSGLPSDRFSAERPEGSISTLTIQRTEQRDSAMYRCASSYNSGGGVETQYFGPGTRLLVL.

This chain uses TRBV6-5 with TRBJ2-1; D is perhaps TRBD2 (5 bases). V lost 7 bases to trimming and J lost 0 bases, with 10 bases between them. Germline V CDR1 and CDR2: MNHEY, SVGAGI. The CDR3 is 14 residues long. The CDR3 is CASKVGSSYNEQFF. In DNA, the CDR3 is TGTGCCAGCAAAGTTGGGAGCTCCTACAATGAGCAGTTCTTC.

The V call is TRBV27, the J call TRBJ2-4, with unresolved D. With 4 bases removed from V and 1 base from J, the gap between germline ends came to 11 bases. The CDR3 is 15 residues long. Germline V gene data show CDR1 as MNHEY and CDR2 as SMNVEV (reference sequence). The CDR3 protein is CASSSVVGAKNIQYF. The DNA for the CDR3 is TGTGCCAGCAGTTCTGTGGTAGGGGCCAAAAACATTCAGTACTTC.

The chain uses TRBV19 and TRBJ1-5; D is ambiguous. Trimming removed 10 bases at V and 0 bases at J, with 22 bases between. The CDR3 has 17 residues. CDR1 LNHDA and CDR2 SQIVND come from the germline V gene (reference sequence). As DNA, the CDR3 is TGTGCCACGGTTGGGCAGCCGAACATTTATAGCAATCAGCCCCAGCATTTT. It translates to CATVGQPNIYSNQPQHF.

This rearrangement joins TRBV5-1 to TRBJ1-2; maybe TRBD1 (6 bases). Germline V gives CDR1 SGHRS, CDR2 YFSETQ. The CDR3 covers 16 residues. V gave up 1 base and J gave up 5 bases, with 18 bases separating them. CDR3 nucleotides: TGCGCCAGCAGCTTGTCGGTCCTCGGGGGGGCTTATGGCTACACCTTC. Amino acid sequence: CASSLSVLGGAYGYTF.

CDR3 sequence (DNA): TGTGCCAGTACCCAACTAGCGGGAGGCGGCTACGAGCAGTACTTC. Its translation is CASTQLAGGGYEQYF. The chain combines TRBV19 with TRBJ2-7; 12 bases map to TRBD2. CDR1 and CDR2 from the germline V gene are LNHDA and SQIVND (reference sequence). CDR3 length equals 15 residues. J gave up 3 bases and V 7 bases, and 7 bases lay outside the gene matches.

The chain combines TRBV7-8 with TRBJ2-5; D may be TRBD2 (5 bases). Germline CDR1 SGHVS, CDR2 FQNEAQ. V was shortened by 5 bases and J by 10 bases, with 20 bases between the two germline ends. The CDR3 extends over 14 amino acids. As DNA, the CDR3 is TGTGCCAGCAGCCCCCGGACCCAAACGGGGATCCAGTACTTC. This encodes CASSPRTQTGIQYF.

V usage is TRBV28 and J usage is TRBJ2-2, with 12 positions matching TRBD2. Germline trimming cut 1 base from V and 4 bases from J; bases unmatched to any gene: 10. This CDR3 contains 19 residues. Per germline, CDR1 MDHEN and CDR2 SYDVKM. As DNA, the CDR3 is TGTGCCAGCAGTTTATCCCCGGGGGCTAGCGGGAGGGGCACCGGGGAGCTGTTTTTT. Translated: CASSLSPGASGRGTGELFF. The full variable domain, with the rest looked up from reference TRBV28 and TRBJ2-2, is DVKVTQSSRYLVKRTGEKVFLECVQDMDHENMFWYRQDPGLGLRLIYFSYDVKMKEKGDIPEGYSVSREKKERFSLILESASTNQTSMYLCASSLSPGASGRGTGELFFGEGSRLTVL.

A word on this clone: This specimen includes other DNA sequences encoding the same CDR3. The genes are TRBV7-9 and TRBJ1-1; D is unclear. Germline V CDR1 and CDR2: SEHNR, FQNEAQ (reference sequence). The CDR3 is 14 residues long. V lost 0 bases and J 0 bases, leaving 5 bases between the germline ends. DNA for the CDR3: TGTGCCAGCAGCTTAGCGGGGTTGAACACTGAAGCTTTCTTT. This encodes CASSLAGLNTEAFF.